Sequencing of this T cell receptor beta chain was carried out in a study of blood T cell repertoires in COVID-19. Germline CDR1 SGHVS, CDR2 FQNEAQ. Trimming removed 7 bases from V and 7 bases from J; junction bases left unmatched: 10. The CDR3 extends over 14 amino acids. Two negative PCRs, clearance, or symptom resolution characterized the recovered Cohort 3 donors. Assay used: immunoSEQ multiplex PCR; TCRdb lists only in-frame clones, some missing. The sample includes approximately 170,000 clones, 70% to 90% of them seen just once. The gene calls are TRBV7-8 and TRBJ1-1; 9 positions agree with TRBD1. This TCR was sampled from a woman between 45 and 60 years old who had recovered from COVID-19. Sequenced: PBMCs or T cells enriched from blood (not recorded which). The CDR3 bases are TGTGCCAGCACCTTTATACAGGGGGCTGGTGAAGCTTTCTTT. Amino acid sequence: CASTFIQGAGEAFF.